The clone carrying this T cell receptor (beta chain) was seen once. Its target is unknown. The data stem from a study of OX40 agonist ivuxolimab in advanced cancers. Across the study: Patients with prior anti-PD-1, anti-PD-L1 or anti-CTLA-4 therapy were eligible; 40% had some. Two patients with cutaneous melanoma and one with hepatocellular carcinoma, three in total, showed partial responses.

General study results and limits: Among the least clonally expanded were partial responders at 0.1-3.0 mg/kg.

This CDR3 is 14 amino acids long. The V gene end was trimmed by 5 bases and the J gene end by 4 bases; junction bases not matched to a gene: 4. Germline V lookup: CDR1 SGHAT, CDR2 FQNNGV. The repertoire was sequenced with immunoSEQ multiplex PCR; TCRdb's copy has only in-frame clones and lacks some. The data show roughly 66,000 clones, with roughly 80% seen just once and around 1.3% held by the top ten. This rearrangement joins TRBV11-2 to TRBJ2-5; 10 positions agree with TRBD2. The sequence was obtained from an adult with an advanced solid tumor such as melanoma, head and neck, liver or kidney cancer. Sequences were derived from CD4+ or CD8+ T cells sorted from blood, sampled in a trial of the OX40 agonist ivuxolimab. CDR3 nucleotides: TGTGCCAGCAGCATTAGCGGGGGGTTAGAGACCCAGTACTTC. It is translated as CASSISGGLETQYF.